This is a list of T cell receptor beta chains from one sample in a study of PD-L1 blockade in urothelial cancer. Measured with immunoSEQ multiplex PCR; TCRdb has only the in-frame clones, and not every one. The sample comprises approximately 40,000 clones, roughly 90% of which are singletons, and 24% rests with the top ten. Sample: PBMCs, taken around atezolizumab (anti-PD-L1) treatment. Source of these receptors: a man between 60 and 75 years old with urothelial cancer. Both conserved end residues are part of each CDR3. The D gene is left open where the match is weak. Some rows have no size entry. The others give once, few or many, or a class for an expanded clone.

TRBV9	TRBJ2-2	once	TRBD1	TGTGCCAGCAGCGACCGGGACAGGCGGAACACCGGGGAGCTGTTTTTT	CASSDRDRRNTGELFF
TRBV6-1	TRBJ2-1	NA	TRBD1	TGTGCCAGCAGTGTCACAGGGGTGAGTGAGCAGTTCTTC	CASSVTGVSEQFF
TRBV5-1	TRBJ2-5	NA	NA	TGCGCCAGCAGCTTGGTGAGGGCGGTCGAGACCCAGTACTTC	CASSLVRAVETQYF
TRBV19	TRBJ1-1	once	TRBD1	TGTGCCAGTAGTCTGACAGGGGGCCGTGCTGAAGCTTTCTTT	CASSLTGGRAEAFF
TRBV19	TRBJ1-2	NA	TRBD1	TGTGCCAGTAGCTACAGGGGCGGCTACACCTTC	CASSYRGGYTF
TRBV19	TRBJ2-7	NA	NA	TGTGCCAGTAGTATAAAGCTTACCTACGAGCAGTACTTC	CASSIKLTYEQYF
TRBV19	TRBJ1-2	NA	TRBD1	TGTGCCAGTACTATAGGGGTGTCGAGACAGGGCCTCTATGGCTACACCTTC	CASTIGVSRQGLYGYTF
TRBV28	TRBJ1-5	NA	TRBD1	TGTGCCAGCAGTTTCCTGGACAGGGACAATCAGCCCCAGCATTTT	CASSFLDRDNQPQHF
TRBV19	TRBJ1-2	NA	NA	TGTGCCAGTATTTCGGTTTATGGCTACACCTTC	CASISVYGYTF
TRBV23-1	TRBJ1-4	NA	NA	TGCGCCAGGGAGCAGGGCGCACACCGGCCAACTAATGAAAAACTGTTTTTT	CAREQGAHRPTNEKLFF
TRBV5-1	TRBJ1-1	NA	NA	TGCGCCAGCAGCCTCCGGACAGCGAACACTGAAGCTTTCTTT	CASSLRTANTEAFF
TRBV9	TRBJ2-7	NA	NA	TGTGCCAGCAGCGAAAGACCAGGGGCACCCGCCTACGAGCAGTACTTC	CASSERPGAPAYEQYF
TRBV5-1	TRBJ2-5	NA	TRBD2	TGCGCCAGCAGCTTTAGCGGGAGTGTGGGTGAGACCCAGTACTTC	CASSFSGSVGETQYF
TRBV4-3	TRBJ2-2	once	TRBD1	TGCGCCAGCAGCCCCAGCCCATCCGGGACAGAGAACACCGGGGAGCTGTTTTTT	CASSPSPSGTENTGELFF
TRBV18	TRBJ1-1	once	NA	TGTGCCAGCTCACGGGAGCAGAACACTGAAGCTTTCTTT	CASSREQNTEAFF
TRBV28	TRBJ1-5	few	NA	TGTGCCAGCAGTTTGGGGGGAGTGCAGCCCCAGCATTTT	CASSLGGVQPQHF
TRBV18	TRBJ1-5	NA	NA	TGTGCCAGCTCAGACGCCCGGGGAGGTCAGCCCCAGCATTTT	CASSDARGGQPQHF
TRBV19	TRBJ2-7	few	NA	TGTGCCAGTAGTGGGGCAGGAATACTTTACGAGCAGTACTTC	CASSGAGILYEQYF
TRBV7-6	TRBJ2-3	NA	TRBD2	TGTGCCAGCAGCTTAGGGACTAGCTTAACAGATACGCAGTATTTT	CASSLGTSLTDTQYF
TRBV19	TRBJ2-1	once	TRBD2	TGTGCCAGTAGTCAGACTAGCGCTAGTATCTACAATGAGCAGTTCTTC	CASSQTSASIYNEQFF
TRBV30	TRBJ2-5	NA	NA	TGTGCCTGGAGTGCCCTTACCGGGATTGTAGAGACCCAGTACTTC	CAWSALTGIVETQYF
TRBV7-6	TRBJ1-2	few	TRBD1	TGTGCCAGCAGCCTGGGACAGGGATTGGCCTATGGCTACACCTTC	CASSLGQGLAYGYTF
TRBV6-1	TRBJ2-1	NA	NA	TGTGCCAGCAGTGAACATGGGGCAAGCTCCTACAATGAGCAGTTCTTC	CASSEHGASSYNEQFF
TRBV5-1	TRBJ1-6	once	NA	TGCGCCAGCAGCTTGGATCAGGGCGAGGCGTACTCACCCCTCCACTTT	CASSLDQGEAYSPLHF
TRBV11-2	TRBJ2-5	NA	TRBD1	TGTGCCAGCAGCTTGACAGGGGTGCGGGAGACCCAGTACTTC	CASSLTGVRETQYF
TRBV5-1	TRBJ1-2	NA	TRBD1	TGCGCCAGCAGTCGGATCCCGGGACAGGTGTTTGACTATGGCTACACCTTC	CASSRIPGQVFDYGYTF
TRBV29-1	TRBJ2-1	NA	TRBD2	TGCAGCGTTGAAGATCCTAGGACTAGCGGGAGGGCCGATGACTACAATGAGCAGTTCTTC	CSVEDPRTSGRADDYNEQFF
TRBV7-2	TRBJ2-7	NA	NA	TGTGCCAGCAGCCCAAACCAATTTAGCGGCCCCGAGCAGTACTTC	CASSPNQFSGPEQYF
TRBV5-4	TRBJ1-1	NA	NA	TGTGCCAGCAGGGAGTCGACAGTAACCACTGAAGCTTTCTTT	CASRESTVTTEAFF
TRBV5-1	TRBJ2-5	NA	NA	TGCGCCAGCAGCCCAGGAGGCCTGGGGGAGACCCAGTACTTC	CASSPGGLGETQYF
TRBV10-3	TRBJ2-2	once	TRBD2	TGTGCCTGTAGCGGGGCCAACACCGGGGAGCTGTTTTTT	CACSGANTGELFF
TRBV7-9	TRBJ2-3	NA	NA	TGTGCCAGCAGCTCCGTCACAGATACGCAGTATTTT	CASSSVTDTQYF
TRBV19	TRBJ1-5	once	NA	TGTGCCAGTAGTATAGGAGGGAGAGTCAGCAATCAGCCCCAGCATTTT	CASSIGGRVSNQPQHF
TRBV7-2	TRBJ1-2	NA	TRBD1	TGTGCCAGCAGCCCACCGGGACAGGGTGGCGGCTACACCTTC	CASSPPGQGGGYTF
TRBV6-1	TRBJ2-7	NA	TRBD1	TGTGCCAGCAGAACCGGGACAGGGGTCTACGAGCAGTACTTC	CASRTGTGVYEQYF
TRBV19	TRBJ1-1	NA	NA	TGTGCCAGTAGTATTAGGGCAGGGGTGGACGAAGCTTTCTTT	CASSIRAGVDEAFF
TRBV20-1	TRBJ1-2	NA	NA	TGCAGTGCTAACAGGGATGGCTACACCTTC	CSANRDGYTF
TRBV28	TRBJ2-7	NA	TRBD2	TGTGCCAGCAGTTTAACTGGCGGGAGGAACTACGAGCAGTACTTC	CASSLTGGRNYEQYF
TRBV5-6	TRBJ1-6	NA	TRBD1	TGTGCCAGCAGCTTGCCGAGGGGGCCAGATTCACCCCTCCACTTT	CASSLPRGPDSPLHF
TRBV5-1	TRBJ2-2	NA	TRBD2	TGCGCCAGCAGCTTGGCGCTAGCGGAGAACACCGGGGAGCTGTTTTTT	CASSLALAENTGELFF
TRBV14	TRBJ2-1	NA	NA	TGTGCCAGCAGCCAAGATTGGAGGGACAGCGGACTCTCCTACAATGAGCAGTTCTTC	CASSQDWRDSGLSYNEQFF
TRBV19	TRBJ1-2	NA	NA	TGTGCCAGTACCCCTCGGGTCTACTATGGCTACACCTTC	CASTPRVYYGYTF
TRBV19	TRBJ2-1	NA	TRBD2	TGTGCCAGTAGTATCCTAGCGGGGGGCAATGAGCAGTTCTTC	CASSILAGGNEQFF
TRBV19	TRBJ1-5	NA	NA	TGTGCCAGTAGTATGGGACTGCTTAGCAATCAGCCCCAGCATTTT	CASSMGLLSNQPQHF
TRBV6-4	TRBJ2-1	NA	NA	TGTGCCAGCAGTGACTCAGAAGTGTGGCGGGTCAATGAGCAGTTCTTC	CASSDSEVWRVNEQFF
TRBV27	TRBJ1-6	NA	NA	TGTGCCAGCAGTGGCGGGGATTGGTCACCCCTCCACTTT	CASSGGDWSPLHF
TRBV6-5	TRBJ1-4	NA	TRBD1	TGTGCCAGCAGTCGACAGGGTCTGGGGGAAAAACTGTTTTTT	CASSRQGLGEKLFF
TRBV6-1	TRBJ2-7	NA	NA	TGTGCCAGCAGTGTTCGACTAGCCTACGAGCAGTACTTC	CASSVRLAYEQYF
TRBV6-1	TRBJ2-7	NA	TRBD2	TGTGCCAGCAGTGAGGGCGGGAGAATAACCGAGCAGTACTTC	CASSEGGRITEQYF
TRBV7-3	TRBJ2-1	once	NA	TGTGCCAGCAGCTTAAGACTTTACAATGAGCAGTTCTTC	CASSLRLYNEQFF
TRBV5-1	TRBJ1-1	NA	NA	TGCGCCAGCAGCACGGGGGGGAATAACATGAACACTGAAGCTTTCTTT	CASSTGGNNMNTEAFF
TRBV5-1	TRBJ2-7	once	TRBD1	TGCGCCAGCAGCTCCAGGACAGGGGTGTACTACGAGCAGTACTTC	CASSSRTGVYYEQYF
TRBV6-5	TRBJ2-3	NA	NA	TGTGCCAGCAGTTACGGGGGCCCCACAGATACGCAGTATTTT	CASSYGGPTDTQYF
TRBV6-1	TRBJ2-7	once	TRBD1	TGTGCCAGCAGTGAAGCACAGGGGAGCTACGAGCAGTACTTC	CASSEAQGSYEQYF
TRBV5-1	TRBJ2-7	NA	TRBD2	TGCGCCAGCAGCTACTCTAGCGGGAGGAGCTCCTACGAGCAGTACTTC	CASSYSSGRSSYEQYF
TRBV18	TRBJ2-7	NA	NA	TGTGCCAGCTCACCTGCTCAGGGGGGCTACGAGCAGTACTTC	CASSPAQGGYEQYF